This TCR beta chain emerged from a study of T-cell memory formation after mild COVID-19. TCRdb redid the calling of the 5' RACE reads with MiXCR, one entry per CDR3 protein. The data hold a few hundred thousand distinct CDR3 sequences, with approximately 15% observed a single time. The CDR3 length is 16 residues. CDR1 SEHNR and CDR2 FQNEAQ come from the germline V gene (reference sequence). The trim removed 5 bases at V and 2 bases at J, leaving 8 bases unmatched. With respect to this clonotype: The antigen is not known.

Regarding the study as a whole: Memory sampled before infection contained some responding clones, suggesting cross-reactive memory joined. Among clones contracting day 15 to 85, CD4/CD8 was balanced, whereas later expanders leaned CD4+.

This chain joins TRBV7-9 and TRBJ2-7; 11 nucleotides agree with TRBD2. The receptor's source is a young man who had mild COVID-19 (a few samples of this study predate the infection). Cell type and time point are not known. Sequenced material: PBMCs or a T cell subset sorted from them (not recorded which). The CDR3 DNA is TGTGCCAGCAGCCCTAGCGGGGGGCTCACAGCCTACGAGCAGTACTTC. Protein: CASSPSGGLTAYEQYF.